This T cell receptor (beta chain) came from a study of T cell changes during pregnancy in multiple sclerosis. Germline V CDR1 and CDR2: SGHNT, YENEEA. CDR3 length: 13 residues. The V and J ends lost 5 bases and 2 bases respectively, with 8 bases between them. The repertoire was sequenced with immunoSEQ multiplex PCR; TCRdb's copy has only in-frame clones and lacks some. The table lists approximately 41,000 clones, around 90% of them singletons. The chain joins TRBV11-3 to TRBJ2-3; TRBD2 is a possible D gene (7 bases). Material: CD4+ T cells from peripheral blood mononuclear cells, obtained in the second trimester of pregnancy. The receptor was isolated from a female donor in good health, enrolled as a control in a pregnancy study. CDR3 sequence: CASSRGATDTQYF. As DNA, the CDR3 is TGTGCCAGCAGCCGGGGGGCCACAGATACGCAGTATTTT.